This TCR beta chain originates from a study of regulatory T cells in long-lasting Graves disease. Construction of TCR beta libraries relied on iRepertoire HTBI primers and on Arm-PCR targeting CDR3 regions. TCRdb fed the multiplex PCR reads into MiXCR, producing one record per CDR3 protein. The sample includes hundreds of thousands of distinct CDR3 sequences, 16% of them seen just once. This clonotype was recorded a few times. Its antigen is still unknown. Time point defined: newly diagnosed GD, antithyroid drugs for less than 3 months. Preparation of the TCR library used RNA extracted from PBMCs. General study findings and limits: TRBV28 was favored in persistent disease, as were TRBJ1-2 and TRBJ2-5.

The CDR3 length is 15 residues. The V and J ends lost 0 bases and 6 bases respectively, with 14 bases between them. The germline V gene encodes CDR1 MNHEY and CDR2 SMNVEV (reference sequence). This same sample was also part of a study on T cells in Graves' hyperthyroidism and ophthalmopathy. This second study notes: Graves' hyperthyroidism was deemed stable given no ophthalmopathy progression within 18 months.

This sequence originates from a man aged 18 to 35 with Graves disease. Specimen: peripheral blood mononuclear cells (PBMCs), collected at new diagnosis, from a patient treated with antithyroid drugs. The chain combines TRBV27 with TRBJ1-2; the D gene is possibly TRBD1 (5 bases). The CDR3 spells CASSLSAGRNDGYTF. CDR3 bases: TGTGCCAGCAGTTTATCGGCAGGGCGTAATGATGGCTACACCTTC.